This passage covers 17 T cell receptor beta chains from one sample sequenced in a study of blood T cell repertoires in COVID-19. Clones were sequenced by immunoSEQ multiplex PCR, and TCRdb holds only the in-frame ones, with some missing. Seen here are 65,000 to 90,000 clones, around nine tenths observed once, and the top ten hold roughly a tenth. The specimen sequenced was peripheral blood. The source of these receptors is a woman aged 18-35 years with acute or convalescent COVID-19.

The V and J genes are TRBV27 and TRBJ2-7, with a weak D call TRBD1 (5 bases). Germline CDR1 reads MNHEY; CDR2 reads SMNVEV (reference sequence). The CDR3 loop spans 14 amino acids. The ends were cut back, 6 bases at V and 6 bases at J, with 18 bases in the middle. CDR3 nucleotides: TGTGCCAGCAGACAGGCAGGGCTCTTCTTCGAGCAGTACTTC. Translated, it gives CASRQAGLFFEQYF.

The chain has TRBV15 and TRBJ2-1; tentative D call: TRBD2 (5 bases). The CDR3 runs to 15 residues. Trimming pared 1 base from V and 0 bases from J, leaving 7 bases between. Per the germline V gene, CDR1 is LNHNV and CDR2 is YYDKDF (reference sequence). The CDR3, as DNA: TGTGCCACCAGCAGAGCGGGAAGCTCCTACAATGAGCAGTTCTTC. This sequence encodes CATSRAGSSYNEQFF.

This clone was seen a few times. The rearrangement uses TRBV19 and TRBJ1-6; D remains unclear. The germline V and J ends were trimmed by 6 bases and 10 bases, with 19 bases remaining between them. This CDR3 has 15 amino acids. Germline lookup yields CDR1 LNHDA and CDR2 SQIVND (reference sequence). CDR3: CASSYGQTPISPLHF. In nucleotides, the CDR3 is TGTGCCAGTAGCTATGGTCAGACTCCGATCTCACCCCTCCACTTT.

In DNA form, the CDR3 reads TGTGCCAGCTCTCCCCCGAGGTCCCATGAGCAGTTCTTC. This encodes CASSPPRSHEQFF. This chain joins TRBV18 and TRBJ2-1; no reliable D call. This CDR3 is 13 amino acids long. CDR1 and CDR2 (germline): KGHSH, LQKENI. V gave up 6 bases and J gave up 8 bases, with 14 bases separating them.

The chain has TRBV7-2 and TRBJ2-2; 7 nucleotides agree with TRBD1. Germline V CDR1 and CDR2: SGHTA, FQGNSA. The V and J ends lost 3 bases and 0 bases, in that order; junction bases with no gene match: 4. The length of the CDR3 is 16 residues. The CDR3 DNA sequence: TGTGCCAGCAGCTTCTCGGGACAGTCGAACACCGGGGAGCTGTTTTTT. Protein: CASSFSGQSNTGELFF.

J is TRBJ2-2 and V is TRBV6-6; 8 bases line up with TRBD2. This CDR3 comprises 16 residues. CDR1 and CDR2 (germline): MNHNY, SVGAGI (reference sequence). V dropped 5 bases and J dropped 7; count of bases not matched to a gene: 12. This chain's CDR3 is CASSPGGAGESGELFF. CDR3 coding DNA: TGTGCCAGCAGTCCCGGGGGGGCCGGTGAGAGCGGGGAGCTGTTTTTT.

This clone was seen only once. The rearrangement joins TRBV2 to TRBJ1-1; 8 bases are shared with TRBD1. V trimming: 10 bases; J trimming: 5 bases; junction bases outside the gene matches: 18. From germline, CDR1 is SNHLY and CDR2 FYNNEI. The CDR3 sequence is 16 residues long. DNA of the CDR3: TGTGCCACGGATGTCAGGGGGCGAGGGGGGAAGACTGAAGCTTTCTTT. It encodes CATDVRGRGGKTEAFF.

The chain carries TRBV7-7 and TRBJ2-3; possible D gene TRBD1, 6 bases. This CDR3 has 15 residues. The V end lost 5 bases, the J end lost 2 bases, and 14 bases lay between the germline ends. CDR1 is SSHAT and CDR2 is FNYEAQ in the germline V gene (reference sequence). The CDR3 DNA follows: TGTGCCAGCAGCCCCATTTTGGGGGCCACAGATACGCAGTATTTT. Its translation: CASSPILGATDTQYF.

The V call is TRBV18, the J call TRBJ2-1, with a weak D call TRBD1 (6 bases). CDR1 KGHSH and CDR2 LQKENI come from the germline V gene. Trimming took off 2 bases at V and 8 bases at J, with 13 bases between the two ends. This CDR3 is 14 amino acids long. The CDR3 reads CASSPSQGIYEQFF. The CDR3 coding sequence is TGTGCCAGCTCACCATCACAGGGTATCTATGAGCAGTTCTTC.

V usage is TRBV18 and J usage is TRBJ1-6; 10 bases are shared with TRBD1. This CDR3 spans 17 amino acids. The trim removed 3 bases at V and 6 bases at J, leaving 8 bases unmatched. Per germline, CDR1 KGHSH and CDR2 LQKENI. The CDR3 coding sequence is TGTGCCAGCTCACCTGTCCCGGGACAGGGGATTAATTCACCCCTCCACTTT. Its translation is CASSPVPGQGINSPLHF. The complete variable domain, with remaining parts taken from reference TRBV18 and TRBJ1-6, reads NAGVMQNPRHLVRRRGQEARLRCSPMKGHSHVYWYRQLPEEGLKFMVYLQKENIIDESGMPKERFSAEFPKEGPSILRIQQVVRGDSAAYFCASSPVPGQGINSPLHFGNGTRLTVT.

For the CDR3, the DNA is TGTGCCAGCAGTCAAGAGGCAGGGGCGGGTAGCAATCAGCCCCAGCATTTT. Residues: CASSQEAGAGSNQPQHF. This sequence joins TRBV28 and TRBJ1-5; D may be TRBD1 (6 bases). The V gene lost 5 bases and the J gene lost 0 bases, with 17 bases spanning the gap. Germline loops: CDR1 MDHEN, CDR2 SYDVKM. This CDR3 spans 17 amino acids.

The chain combines TRBV28 with TRBJ1-2; maybe TRBD1 (6 bases). Trimming removed 7 bases at V and 2 bases at J, with 20 bases between. In germline, CDR1 is MDHEN, CDR2 SYDVKM. The CDR3 length is 16 residues. This CDR3 is CASTSNILGANYGYTF. Written as DNA, the CDR3 is TGTGCCAGCACGTCCAACATTTTGGGGGCAAACTATGGCTACACCTTC.

The chain has TRBV19 and TRBJ1-1; D is possibly TRBD1 (5 bases). Trimming removed 6 bases at V and 6 bases at J, with 17 bases between. Per germline, CDR1 LNHDA and CDR2 SQIVND (reference sequence). The CDR3 runs to 14 residues. CDR3 loop: CASSRGRGSAEAFF. The CDR3 coding sequence is TGTGCCAGTAGCCGAGGCCGGGGGAGCGCTGAAGCTTTCTTT.

This chain joins TRBV4-2 and TRBJ2-7, with 7 bases matching TRBD1. Germline-derived CDR1 and CDR2 are LGHNA and YNFKEQ. J gave up 0 bases and V 4 bases, and 6 bases lay outside the gene matches. There are 15 residues in the CDR3. The DNA of the CDR3 is TGTGCCAGCAGCCTTACGGACAGGACCTCCTACGAGCAGTACTTC. Encoded protein: CASSLTDRTSYEQYF.

The chain joins TRBV6-5 to TRBJ1-6; D is possibly TRBD1 (6 bases). V shed 0 bases and J shed 6 bases, with 12 bases lying between them. Germline V lookup: CDR1 MNHEY, CDR2 SVGAGI. CDR3 length: 16 residues. CDR3: CASSYSRDIVNSPLHF. The CDR3 DNA follows: TGTGCCAGCAGTTACTCTAGGGACATAGTTAATTCACCCCTCCACTTT.

The rearrangement uses TRBV28 and TRBJ1-6; D gene ambiguous. The CDR3 has 13 residues. Germline values: CDR1 MDHEN, CDR2 SYDVKM. V lost 6 bases, J lost 4 bases, and 7 bases lay in between. In DNA, the CDR3 is TGTGCCAGCAGAAAACAGTATAATTCACCCCTCCACTTT. It encodes CASRKQYNSPLHF.

The rearrangement uses TRBV7-9 and TRBJ1-2; the match to TRBD1 covers 7 bases. The germline V gene has CDR1 SEHNR and CDR2 FQNEAQ (reference sequence). V shed 3 bases and J 4 bases; nucleotides not matched to a gene: 8. There are 15 residues in the CDR3. The CDR3 DNA is TGTGCCAGCAGCTTCGCAGGGGGACCCTCCTATGGCTACACCTTC. The encoded protein is CASSFAGGPSYGYTF.